The present T cell receptor beta chain was sequenced within a study of blood T cell repertoires in COVID-19. Study-level background: The study drew acute and convalescent COVID-19 samples from the United States, Italy and Spain. The analysed material was cDNA or gDNA that came from T cells, B-cell-depleted T cells, or PBMCs.

Original handling: Counts of nucleated cells, estimated from reference gene primer amplification, were obtained. Repertoires were generated with immunoSEQ multiplex PCR, while TCRdb's copy carries only in-frame clones and drops some. V and J calls and clone size are copied from that table; D and trimming were computed from the DNA. The table has approximately 87,000 clones, 80% to 90% seen once. Sequences were obtained from peripheral blood. The TCR sequence derives from a woman at least 80 years old with acute or convalescent COVID-19.

The CDR3 loop is CASSRAGGALDTQYF. The CDR3 DNA follows: TGTGCCAGCAGTAGAGCGGGGGGGGCCTTGGATACGCAGTATTTT. The chain recombines TRBV2 with TRBJ2-3; TRBD2 agrees at 10 bases. Trimming removed 5 bases from V and 6 bases from J; junction bases left unmatched: 8. The V gene's germline CDR1 is SNHLY and CDR2 FYNNEI. The CDR3 contains 15 residues.